The 5 T cell receptor beta chains in this list originate from one sample, sequenced in a study of blood T cell repertoires in COVID-19. Assay used: immunoSEQ multiplex PCR; TCRdb lists only in-frame clones, some missing. Here the sample spans 400,000 to 500,000 clones, more than 80% being singletons. Sequencing input: peripheral blood. The receptor set was obtained from a woman in her thirties with active or convalescent COVID-19.

The V and J genes are TRBV7-9 and TRBJ1-4; D gene unclear. Trimming stripped 7 bases from V and 4 bases from J, with 19 bases between. The CDR3 loop spans 16 amino acids. Germline V gives CDR1 SEHNR, CDR2 FQNEAQ (reference sequence). Here the CDR3 reads CASTPGRDTNNEKLFF. The CDR3, as DNA: TGTGCCAGCACCCCGGGCCGGGATACTAATAATGAAAAACTGTTTTTT.

This clone was picked up one time. The chain employs TRBV7-9 and TRBJ2-5; the match to TRBD1 covers 10 bases. Per the germline V gene, CDR1 is SEHNR and CDR2 is FQNEAQ (reference sequence). The CDR3 contains 15 residues. The junction had 6 bases not matched to a gene; V was cut back by 4 bases and J by 4 bases. CDR3 sequence: CASSYGTGEVETQYF. The CDR3 DNA is TGTGCCAGCAGCTATGGGACAGGGGAAGTAGAGACCCAGTACTTC.

The chain recombines TRBV5-4 with TRBJ2-7; tentatively, D is TRBD1 (6 bases). CDR3 size: 14 residues. V was cut by 4 bases and J by 3 bases, with 14 bases left in between. Germline V gene lookup returns CDR1 SGHNT and CDR2 YYREEE (reference sequence). The CDR3 DNA reads as TGTGCCAGCAGCCGGGACACTCTCTACTACGAGCAGTACTTC. Translation gives CASSRDTLYYEQYF.

Comments on this clone: An end of the junction differs from the germline gene, which may be a read error. The chain couples TRBV12-3 or TRBV12-4 to TRBJ1-1; 7 bases align to TRBD1. The CDR3 is made up of 11 amino acids. The CDR3 spells CASSSTDRRNF. CDR3 bases: TGTGCCAGCAGTTCGACGGACAGGAGGAACTTT.

This chain connects TRBV21-1 to TRBJ2-5; the table assigns TRBD1, which was not confirmed against the DNA. TRBV21-1 is assigned pseudogene status. The CDR3 has 16 residues. CDR3 in amino acids: CASSKKGRGEVETQYF. For the CDR3, the DNA is TGTGCCAGCAGCAAAAAGGGTAGGGGCGAGGTGGAGACCCAGTACTTC.